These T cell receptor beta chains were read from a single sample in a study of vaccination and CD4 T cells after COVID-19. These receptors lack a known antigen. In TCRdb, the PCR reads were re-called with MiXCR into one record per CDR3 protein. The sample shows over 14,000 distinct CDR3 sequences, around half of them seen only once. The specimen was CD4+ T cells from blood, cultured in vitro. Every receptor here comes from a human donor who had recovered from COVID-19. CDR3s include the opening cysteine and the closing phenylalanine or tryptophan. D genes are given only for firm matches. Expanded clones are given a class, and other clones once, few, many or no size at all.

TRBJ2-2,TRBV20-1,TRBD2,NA,TGCAGTGCTAGTGGACTAGCGGGAGAGGCCGGGGAGCTGTTTTTT,CSASGLAGEAGELFF
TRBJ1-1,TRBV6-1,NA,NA,TGTGCCAGCAAAAAAGGGGTAGGGAACACTGAAGCTTTCTTT,CASKKGVGNTEAFF
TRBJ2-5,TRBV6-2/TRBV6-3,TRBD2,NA,TGTGCCAGCAGTTATAGCCTAGCGGGGGGGTTGGAGACCCAGTACTTC,CASSYSLAGGLETQYF
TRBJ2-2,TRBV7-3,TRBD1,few,TGTGCCAGCAGCAAGACAGGGTACACCGGGGAGCTGTTTTTT,CASSKTGYTGELFF
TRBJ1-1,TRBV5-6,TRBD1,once,TGTGCCAGCAGCAACCGGGACAGGGGGAGACCGAACACTGAAGCTTTCTTT,CASSNRDRGRPNTEAFF
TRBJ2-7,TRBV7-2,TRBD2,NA,TGTGCCAGCAGCCCGCCTAACCGGGGGGGGATCTCCTACGAGCAGTACTTC,CASSPPNRGGISYEQYF
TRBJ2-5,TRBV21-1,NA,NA,TGTGCCAGCAGCAAAGGACAGCCCAGTGGGACCCAGTACTTC,CASSKGQPSGTQYF
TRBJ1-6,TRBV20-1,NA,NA,TGCAGTGCCAGTGACTCAGGCGAGGATTCACCCCTCCACTTT,CSASDSGEDSPLHF
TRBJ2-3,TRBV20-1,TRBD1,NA,TGCAGTTCCTTTACCGGGACAGGGGGTACAGATACGCAGTATTTT,CSSFTGTGGTDTQYF
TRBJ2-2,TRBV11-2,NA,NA,TGTGCCAGCAGTTTCGCCCGAGGGAACACCGGGGAGCTGTTTTTT,CASSFARGNTGELFF
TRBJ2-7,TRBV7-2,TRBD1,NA,TGTGCCAGCAGCTTGGGGACAGGGGCCTTGTTATACGAGCAGTACTTC,CASSLGTGALLYEQYF
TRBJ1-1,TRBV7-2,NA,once,TGTGCCAGCAGCGGCTCGACGGCAATGAACACTGAAGCTTTCTTT,CASSGSTAMNTEAFF
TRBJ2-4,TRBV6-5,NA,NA,TGTGCCAGCAGTTACTCCGAACAGCGGGGACAGCGGTTTGTCATTCAGTACTTC,CASSYSEQRGQRFVIQYF
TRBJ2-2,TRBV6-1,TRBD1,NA,TGTGCCAGCAGTGGTACAGGGGGCGTTTTCGCCGGGGAGCTGTTTTTT,CASSGTGGVFAGELFF
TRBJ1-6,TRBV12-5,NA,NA,TGTGCTAGTGGTGTTGGGGTACCCCCCCTCCACTTT,CASGVGVPPLHF
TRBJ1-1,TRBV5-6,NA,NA,TGTGCCAGCAGCTGGACACAGTCTGAAGCTTTCTTT,CASSWTQSEAFF
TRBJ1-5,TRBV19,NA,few,TGTGCCAGCCGTCACACGGGTCAGCCCCAGCATTTT,CASRHTGQPQHF
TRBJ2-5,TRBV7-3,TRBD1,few,TGTGCCAGCAGCCCGGGACAGGGGGCTGGAGAGACCCAGTACTTC,CASSPGQGAGETQYF
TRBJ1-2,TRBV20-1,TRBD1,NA,TGCAGTGCTCTACCTCCCGGGACAGCCGGCCCCCACTATGGCTACACCTTC,CSALPPGTAGPHYGYTF
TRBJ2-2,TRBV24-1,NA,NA,TGTGCCACCAGTGAAACAGGGTACCCGAACACCGGGGAGCTGTTTTTT,CATSETGYPNTGELFF
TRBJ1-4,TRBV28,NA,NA,TGTGCCAGCAGTTTAAGGCAGCATGAAAAACTGTTTTTT,CASSLRQHEKLFF
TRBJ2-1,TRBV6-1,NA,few,TGTGCCAGCAGTGAAAGGGAGGGGGGTTGGGATGAGCAGTTCTTC,CASSEREGGWDEQFF
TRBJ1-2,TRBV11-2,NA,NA,TGTGCCAGCAGCTTAGATCATCTGGGGCGAGGGTATGGCTACACCTTC,CASSLDHLGRGYGYTF
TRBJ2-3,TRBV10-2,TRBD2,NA,TGCGCCAGCAGTGAGCGGGGGGTATTCACAGATACGCAGTATTTT,CASSERGVFTDTQYF
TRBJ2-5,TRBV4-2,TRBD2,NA,TGTGCCAGCAGCCAAGATCTAGCGGGGGGGCGAAAGACCCAGTACTTC,CASSQDLAGGRKTQYF
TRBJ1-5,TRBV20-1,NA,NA,TGCAGTGCTAGAGTTAAGTACAGCCATAGCAATCAGCCCCAGCATTTT,CSARVKYSHSNQPQHF
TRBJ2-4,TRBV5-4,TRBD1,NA,TGTGCCAGCAGCTTGGCCAGGGGGCAAAAAAACATTCAGTACTTC,CASSLARGQKNIQYF
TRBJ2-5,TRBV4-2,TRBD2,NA,TGTGCCAGCAGCCGACCTAGCGGGAGCGGTGAGACCCAGTACTTC,CASSRPSGSGETQYF
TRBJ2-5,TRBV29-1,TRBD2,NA,TGCAGCGTTGAACTCTGGGGGGGACAAGAGACCCAGTACTTC,CSVELWGGQETQYF
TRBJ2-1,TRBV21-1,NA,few,TGTGCCAGCAGCACCCTACTAGCGGGGGGCCCAAATGAGCAGTTCTTC,CASSTLLAGGPNEQFF
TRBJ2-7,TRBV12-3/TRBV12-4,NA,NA,TGTGCCAGCAGTTTACAGCTGGAGCAGTACTTC,CASSLQLEQYF
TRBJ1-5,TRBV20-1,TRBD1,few,TGCAGTGCCACAATACGGACAGGAGGAAATCAGCCCCAGCATTTT,CSATIRTGGNQPQHF
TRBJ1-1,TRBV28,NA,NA,TGTGCCAGCCGCGGGGGTGCGGGGACTGAAGCTTTCTTT,CASRGGAGTEAFF
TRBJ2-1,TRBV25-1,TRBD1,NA,TGTGCCAGCAAGTTGAATCTACAGGGGTCTAACAATGAGCAGTTCTTC,CASKLNLQGSNNEQFF
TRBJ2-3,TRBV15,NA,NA,TGTGCCACCAGCAGAGATCGGGGCCTCGGCACAGATACGCAGTATTTT,CATSRDRGLGTDTQYF
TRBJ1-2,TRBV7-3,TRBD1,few,TGTGCCAGCGCTGCGGACAGGGTGCAGGGTGGCTACACCTTC,CASAADRVQGGYTF
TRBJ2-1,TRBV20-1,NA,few,TGCAGTGCTAGGACCCCGGGACGCCGCAATGAGCAGTTCTTC,CSARTPGRRNEQFF
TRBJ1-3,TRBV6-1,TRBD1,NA,TGTGCCAGCAGAGCCGGACAGGCAGGAAACACCATATATTTT,CASRAGQAGNTIYF
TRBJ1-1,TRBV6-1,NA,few,TGTGCCAGCAACCAGGGCGGGGGAGCTTTCTTT,CASNQGGGAFF
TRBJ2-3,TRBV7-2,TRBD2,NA,TGTGCCAGCAGCTTAGGAGCGGGGTATGATACGCAGTATTTT,CASSLGAGYDTQYF
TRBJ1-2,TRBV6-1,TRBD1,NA,TGTGCCAGCATCACAGGGGAACGCTACACCTTC,CASITGERYTF
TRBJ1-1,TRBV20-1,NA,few,TGCAGTGCTAGTGACCTTCTATCGACTGAAGCTTTCTTT,CSASDLLSTEAFF
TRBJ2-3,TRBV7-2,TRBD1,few,TGTGCCAGCAGCTTACCGGGGACAGCTTTCACAGATACGCAGTATTTT,CASSLPGTAFTDTQYF
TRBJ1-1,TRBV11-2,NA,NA,TGTGCCAGCAGCTTCACAGGAACTTTCACTGAAGCTTTCTTT,CASSFTGTFTEAFF
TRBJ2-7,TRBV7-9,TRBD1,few,TGTGCCAGCAGCCGACGGGACAGGGGCTCCTACGAGCAGTACTTC,CASSRRDRGSYEQYF
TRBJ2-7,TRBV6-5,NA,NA,TGTGCCAGCAGTTACCAGACAGGAGCCTACTACGAGCAGTACTTC,CASSYQTGAYYEQYF